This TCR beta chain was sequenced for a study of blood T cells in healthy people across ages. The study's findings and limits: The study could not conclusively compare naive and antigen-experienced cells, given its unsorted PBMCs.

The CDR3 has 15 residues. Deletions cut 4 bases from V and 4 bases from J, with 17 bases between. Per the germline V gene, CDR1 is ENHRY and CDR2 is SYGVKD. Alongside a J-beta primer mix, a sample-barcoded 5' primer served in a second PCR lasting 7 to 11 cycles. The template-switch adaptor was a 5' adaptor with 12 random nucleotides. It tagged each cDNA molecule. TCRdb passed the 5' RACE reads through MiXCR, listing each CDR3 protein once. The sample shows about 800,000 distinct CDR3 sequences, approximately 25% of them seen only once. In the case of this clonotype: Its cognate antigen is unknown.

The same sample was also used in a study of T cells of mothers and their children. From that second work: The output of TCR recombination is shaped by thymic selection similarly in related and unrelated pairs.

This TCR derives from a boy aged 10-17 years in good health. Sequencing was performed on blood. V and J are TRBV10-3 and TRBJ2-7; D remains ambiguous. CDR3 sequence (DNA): TGTGCCATCAGTGGCCGGTTGGCCGGGCCTTACGAGCAGTACTTC. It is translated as CAISGRLAGPYEQYF.